The present T cell receptor (beta chain) was sequenced within a study of T cell responses to AZD1222 COVID-19 vaccine. This clone appeared a few times. The antigen is unknown. Data came from immunoSEQ multiplex PCR; TCRdb stores just in-frame clones and leaves some out. The sample contains approximately 140,000 clones, less than 95% of which appear only once. Study-wide points: At study baseline, merely roughly 6 AZD1222 recipients were seropositive.

The clonotype originates from an adult in good health. The sequencing here drew on peripheral blood, taken on day 0 of AZD1222 vaccination.

Written as DNA, the CDR3 is TGTGCCAGCAGCAAGTGCGGTGATACACTTTCTTACGAGCAGTACTTC. This translates into CASSKCGDTLSYEQYF. The chain recombines TRBV21-1 with TRBJ2-7; the table's D call, TRBD2, was not checked against the DNA. TRBV21-1 is a pseudogene locus. The CDR3 spans 16 residues.